This T cell receptor beta chain stems from a study of neoadjuvant anti-PD-1 for oral cavity cancer. Whole-study context: Most patients had three to four biweekly doses of 3 mg/kg nivolumab before resection. Non-progressing patients received a fourth nivolumab dose near day 43, then surgery on days 50-56.

TCRdb's table, derived via immunoSEQ multiplex PCR, lists solely in-frame clones and lacks some. The table shows around 16,000 clones, with around 72% occurring only once. Germline values: CDR1 SGHRS, CDR2 YFSETQ. CDR3 size: 14 residues. Trimming removed 4 bases from V and 6 bases from J, with 15 bases in between. V gene TRBV5-1 combines with J gene TRBJ2-3; D is perhaps TRBD1 or TRBD2 (5 bases each). The receptor's source is a person aged 35-79 years with oral cavity squamous cell carcinoma. This specimen consisted of PBMCs, obtained before nivolumab (anti-PD-1) treatment. CDR3 amino acids: CASSLGTYEDTQYF. The DNA of the CDR3 is TGCGCCAGCAGCCTGGGGACCTATGAGGATACGCAGTATTTT.